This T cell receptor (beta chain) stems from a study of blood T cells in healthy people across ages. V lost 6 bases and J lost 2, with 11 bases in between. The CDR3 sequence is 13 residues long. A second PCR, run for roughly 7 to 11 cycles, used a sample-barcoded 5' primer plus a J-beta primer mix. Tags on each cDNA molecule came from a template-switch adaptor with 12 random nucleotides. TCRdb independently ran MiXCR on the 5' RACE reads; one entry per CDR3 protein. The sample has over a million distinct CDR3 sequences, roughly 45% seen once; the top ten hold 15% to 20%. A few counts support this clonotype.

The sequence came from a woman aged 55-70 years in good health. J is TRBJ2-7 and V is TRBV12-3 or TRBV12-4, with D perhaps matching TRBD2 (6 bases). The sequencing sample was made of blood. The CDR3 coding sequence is TGTGCCAGCAGCCGAGCGGGCGCCTACGAGCAGTACTTC. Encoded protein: CASSRAGAYEQYF.